This T cell receptor (beta chain) comes out of a study of T-cell memory formation after mild COVID-19. The study, taken as a whole, reports: From day 15 to 85, contracting clones were balanced between CD4 and CD8, whereas later expanders leaned toward CD4+. Some responding clones appeared in pre-infection memory, suggesting cross-reactive memory joined. The SARS-CoV-2 specificity of second-wave clones reaching peak at day 37 remained unverified.

This clonotype was counted between two and nine times. What it recognizes is unknown. From 5'RACE with constant-segment primers came TCR alpha and TCR beta cDNA libraries that carried sample barcodes and UMIs. TCRdb fed the 5' RACE reads into MiXCR, producing one record per CDR3 protein. The table lists approximately 60,000 distinct CDR3 sequences, 8% to 10% of them singletons. CDR1 and CDR2 (germline): SGDLS, YYNGEE. This CDR3 region has 16 residues. V was shortened by 3 bases and J by 4 bases, with 17 bases between the two germline ends. Material: PBMCs or a T cell subset sorted from them (not recorded which). J is TRBJ1-3 and V is TRBV9; no firm D call. This TCR was sampled from a man aged 18-30 years who had mild COVID-19 (a few samples of this study predate the infection). Cell type and time point are not known. For the CDR3, the DNA is TGTGCCAGCAGCGCCCAGAATAGGGCATCAGGAAACACCATATATTTT. This encodes CASSAQNRASGNTIYF.